This T cell receptor beta chain was identified in a study of T cell changes during pregnancy in multiple sclerosis. Assay used: immunoSEQ multiplex PCR; TCRdb lists only in-frame clones, some missing. The repertoire has some 33,000 clones, 70% to 90% of them found once; the top ten carry around 10%. V was pared by 4 bases and J by 1 base, with 3 bases of the junction left unmatched. CDR1 and CDR2 (germline): LNHDA, SQIVND (reference sequence). The CDR3 is 14 amino acids. The source of this sequence is a female donor with multiple sclerosis, enrolled in a pregnancy study. The material was CD8+ T cells from peripheral blood mononuclear cells, obtained in the third trimester of pregnancy. The rearrangement joins TRBV19 to TRBJ1-1; 7 bases line up with TRBD1. Here the CDR3 reads CASSTRTGNTEAFF. CDR3 DNA sequence: TGTGCCAGTAGTACAAGGACAGGGAACACTGAAGCTTTCTTT.